Presented here are 11 T cell receptor beta chains from one specimen sequenced in a study of cytotoxic CD8 clonotypes in ibrutinib-treated CLL. The protocol was immunoSEQ multiplex PCR, while the TCRdb copy is restricted to in-frame clones and leaves out a portion. This table has fewer than 300,000 clones, around 77% appearing once. The sequencing used PBMCs, collected at disease progression, from a patient treated with ibrutinib. The receptors originated from a human donor with chronic lymphocytic leukemia.

In nucleotides, the CDR3 is TGCGCCAGCAGCCAAGTTGGCTACGAGCAGTACTTC. Translating it yields CASSQVGYEQYF. This chain uses TRBV4-1 with TRBJ2-7; D is ambiguous. Germline assignment: CDR1 MGHRA and CDR2 YSYEKL. The CDR3 runs 12 residues. V was clipped by 1 base and J by 3 bases, with 4 bases between them.

The CDR3 nucleotides are TGTGCCAGCAGTCTACGACAGCCGATACCTAACTATGGCTACACCTTC. It specifies CASSLRQPIPNYGYTF. The chain joins TRBV2 to TRBJ1-2; D might be TRBD1 (5 bases). The CDR3 length is 16 residues. Germline V gene lookup returns CDR1 SNHLY and CDR2 FYNNEI. V lost 5 bases and J lost 0, with 16 bases in between.

V is TRBV10-3 and J is TRBJ2-5; D unclear. The CDR3 length is 17 residues. Germline V gives CDR1 ENHRY, CDR2 SYGVKD. Trimming stripped 7 bases from V and 5 bases from J, with 26 bases between. As DNA, the CDR3 is TGTGCCATCATGGCCGGTAGGTTTGGAACGGCGGCGGAGACCCAGTACTTC. It encodes CAIMAGRFGTAAETQYF.

The chain recombines TRBV7-3 with TRBJ2-7; 12 bases fit TRBD2. Germline values: CDR1 SGHTA, CDR2 FQGTGA. V shed 5 bases and J 0 bases; nucleotides not matched to a gene: 2. The CDR3 loop spans 15 amino acids. The CDR3 spells CASSRTSGDSYEQYF. Written as DNA, the CDR3 is TGTGCCAGCAGCCGGACTAGCGGGGACTCCTACGAGCAGTACTTC.

This clone turned up a few times. This sequence joins TRBV18 and TRBJ2-1; weak D call: TRBD1 (6 bases). The length of the CDR3 is 14 residues. V dropped 6 bases and J dropped 5 bases, with 14 bases sitting between them. The germline CDR1 and CDR2 sequences are KGHSH and LQKENI. The CDR3 sequence is CASSPPTGHNEQFF. The DNA for the CDR3 is TGTGCCAGCTCTCCCCCGACAGGTCACAATGAGCAGTTCTTC.

This clone was counted a single time. The CDR3 region is CSGGRSGTEAFF. The CDR3 DNA reads as TGCAGCGGCGGGAGATCAGGGACTGAAGCTTTCTTT. The gene calls are TRBV29-1 and TRBJ1-1; the D gene is possibly TRBD1 (5 bases). Germline CDR1 is SQVTM and CDR2 is ANQGSEA. CDR3 length: 12 residues. Trimming stripped 7 bases from V and 5 bases from J, with 14 bases between.

For the CDR3, the DNA is TGTGCCAGCAGTACCACCTCAAGGGGGATGAAATGGACCCAGTACTTC. Translating it yields CASSTTSRGMKWTQYF. V usage is TRBV27 and J usage is TRBJ2-5; D perhaps matches TRBD1 (6 bases). The V gene's germline CDR1 is MNHEY and CDR2 SMNVEV (reference sequence). The germline V and J ends were trimmed by 5 bases and 7 bases, with 23 bases remaining between them. The CDR3 has 16 residues.

The chain has TRBV10-2 and TRBJ2-2, with TRBD1 identical over 7 bases. The germline V gene has CDR1 WSHSY and CDR2 SAAADI. This CDR3 contains 16 residues. After removal of 3 bases from V and 0 bases from J, the junction contained 4 bases not matched to a gene. In DNA form, the CDR3 reads TGCGCCAGCAGTGAACGGCAGGGGGCGAACACCGGGGAGCTGTTTTTT. Its translation: CASSERQGANTGELFF.

This clone was recorded only once. This chain uses TRBV7-2 with TRBJ2-7; 16 bases line up with TRBD2. V lost 0 bases, J lost 4 bases, and 18 bases stayed unmatched. The CDR3 length is 22 residues. The germline V gene has CDR1 SGHTA and CDR2 FQGNSA. CDR3 nucleotides: TGTGCCAGCAGCTTAGCGCTAATTGTGGGGACTAGCGGGAGGGCCGGGGGTTACGAGCAGTACTTC. Translated: CASSLALIVGTSGRAGGYEQYF.

The chain has TRBV28 and TRBJ1-2; D gene uncertain. Germline CDR1 MDHEN, CDR2 SYDVKM. This CDR3 is built from 11 residues. V shed 4 bases and J shed 2 bases, with 2 bases lying between them. The chain's CDR3 is CASSWNYGYTF. As DNA, the CDR3 is TGTGCCAGCAGTTGGAACTATGGCTACACCTTC.

The chain employs TRBV6-5 and TRBJ2-7; D is possibly TRBD1 (6 bases). Trimming took 0 bases from V and 1 from J, leaving 13 bases between them. The germline V gene encodes CDR1 MNHEY and CDR2 SVGAGI. This CDR3 comprises 16 residues. The CDR3 loop reads CASSYSTLGASYEQYF. Here the CDR3 DNA reads TGTGCCAGCAGTTACTCAACGCTGGGGGCTTCCTACGAGCAGTACTTC.